Below, 19 T cell receptor beta chains from the same sample are listed, as sequenced in a study of cytomegalovirus exposure and HLA in healthy donors. Primers for the PCR totalled 60 Vbeta and 13 Jbeta. The protocol was immunoSEQ multiplex PCR, while the TCRdb copy is restricted to in-frame clones and leaves out a portion. The sample holds just over 50,000 clones. Sequencing was performed on PBMCs. All receptors come from an older woman in good health and CMV-seropositive.

CDR3 coding DNA: TGTGCCAGCAGTTACCGCAGGGGAGACACAGATACGCAGTATTTT. Translated, it gives CASSYRRGDTDTQYF. The rearrangement links TRBV6-5 to TRBJ2-3; D may be TRBD1 (6 bases). The V gene lost 2 bases and the J gene lost 2 bases, with 11 bases spanning the gap. This CDR3 has 15 amino acids. Per germline, CDR1 MNHEY and CDR2 SVGAGI.

V usage is TRBV9 and J usage is TRBJ1-1, with TRBD1 as a possible D gene (5 bases). V was clipped by 3 bases and J by 1 base, with 7 bases between them. There are 13 residues in the CDR3. Germline V gene sequence: CDR1 SGDLS, CDR2 YYNGEE. The CDR3 bases are TGTGCCAGCAGCGCGACAGCGAACACTGAAGCTTTCTTT. Protein product: CASSATANTEAFF.

The V call is TRBV10-3, the J call TRBJ2-3; 10 bases align to TRBD2. The CDR3 is 16 amino acids. CDR1 is ENHRY, CDR2 SYGVKD, per germline. V was pared by 4 bases and J by 0 bases, with 4 bases of the junction left unmatched. CDR3 nucleotides: TGTGCCATCAGTGGGACTAGCGGTTCTAGCACAGATACGCAGTATTTT. Translated, it gives CAISGTSGSSTDTQYF.

J is TRBJ1-1 and V is TRBV27; 11 positions match TRBD1. The junction had 2 bases not matched to a gene; V was cut back by 6 bases and J by 5 bases. The CDR3 contains 13 residues. Looked up from germline, CDR1 is MNHEY and CDR2 is SMNVEV (reference sequence). DNA for the CDR3: TGTGCCAGCAGCAGGGACAGGGGGACTGAAGCTTTCTTT. Translated: CASSRDRGTEAFF.

The chain joins TRBV6-6 to TRBJ2-1; a possible D gene is TRBD2 (6 bases). Trimming shortened V by 11 bases and J by 8 bases, and 22 bases separated the two germline ends. In germline, CDR1 is MNHNY, CDR2 SVGAGI (reference sequence). There are 14 residues in the CDR3. The CDR3 DNA is TGTGCCGCCAGGAGGGTGGGGCCTGGTTATGAGCAGTTCTTC. Translated: CAARRVGPGYEQFF.

The chain recombines TRBV9 with TRBJ2-5, with 7 bases aligning to TRBD2. Germline assignment: CDR1 SGDLS and CDR2 YYNGEE. The CDR3 spans 18 residues. With 0 bases clipped from V and 5 bases from J, the junction kept 16 bases outside the gene matches. The CDR3 loop reads CASSVAQYGGNLRETQYF. DNA of the CDR3: TGTGCCAGCAGCGTAGCTCAGTACGGGGGGAACCTCAGGGAGACCCAGTACTTC.

This chain connects TRBV5-8 to TRBJ1-1; D remains unclear. The length of the CDR3 is 15 residues. The V end lost 4 bases, the J end lost 2 bases, and 15 bases lay between the germline ends. Looked up from germline, CDR1 is SGHTS and CDR2 is YDEGEE. The CDR3 DNA follows: TGTGCCAGCAGCCACCGACGGGGTCGTAACACTGAAGCTTTCTTT. This codes for CASSHRRGRNTEAFF.

This chain uses TRBV11-2 with TRBJ2-4; 10 nucleotides agree with TRBD1. The CDR3 sequence is 15 residues long. V dropped 6 bases and J dropped 4; count of bases not matched to a gene: 6. CDR1 and CDR2 (germline): SGHAT, FQNNGV. The CDR3 sequence: CASRGDRGEKNIQYF. CDR3 nucleotide sequence: TGTGCCAGCAGGGGGGACAGGGGAGAAAAAAACATTCAGTACTTC.

V gene TRBV6-5 combines with J gene TRBJ1-2; D may be TRBD1 (6 bases). V was pared by 4 bases and J by 8 bases, with 17 bases between. This CDR3 comprises 14 residues. Looked up from germline, CDR1 is MNHEY and CDR2 is SVGAGI. The CDR3 reads CASSWEQGAAGYTF. Here the CDR3 DNA reads TGTGCCAGCAGTTGGGAACAGGGAGCGGCAGGCTACACCTTC.

The chain employs TRBV5-1 and TRBJ1-1; a possible D gene is TRBD1 (5 bases). CDR3 length equals 13 residues. In germline, CDR1 is SGHRS, CDR2 YFSETQ. V was trimmed by 5 bases and J by 1 base, leaving 9 bases between them. Here the CDR3 DNA reads TGCGCCAGCAGGATAACAGGGAACACTGAAGCTTTCTTT. Translated: CASRITGNTEAFF.

The rearrangement uses TRBV9 and TRBJ2-3; TRBD2 aligns across 11 bases. The CDR3 is 16 amino acids. In germline, CDR1 is SGDLS, CDR2 YYNGEE. Germline trimming cut 4 bases from V and 4 bases from J; bases unmatched to any gene: 8. This chain's CDR3 is CASSSRTSGGADTQYF. CDR3 bases: TGTGCCAGCAGCTCGCGAACTAGCGGGGGAGCAGATACGCAGTATTTT. The whole variable domain, remainder taken from reference TRBV9 and TRBJ2-3, is DSGVTQTPKHLITATGQRVTLRCSPRSGDLSVYWYQQSLDQGLQFLIQYYNGEERAKGNILERFSAQQFPDLHSELNLSSLELGDSALYFCASSSRTSGGADTQYFGPGTRLTVL.

V and J are TRBV18 and TRBJ1-5; D is possibly TRBD1 (6 bases). Trimming took 2 bases from V and 5 from J, leaving 7 bases between them. This CDR3 comprises 13 residues. CDR1 is KGHSH, CDR2 LQKENI, per germline. The CDR3 sequence: CASSPGGDQPQHF. DNA for the CDR3: TGTGCCAGCTCACCAGGGGGCGATCAGCCCCAGCATTTT.

The chain links TRBV5-1 to TRBJ2-7; D not resolved. The CDR3 extends over 13 amino acids. Germline assignment: CDR1 SGHRS and CDR2 YFSETQ. Trimming left V 4 bases short and J 1 base short, with 9 bases between. The DNA of the CDR3 is TGCGCCAGCAGCCCCCTGACATCCTACGAGCAGTACTTC. It specifies CASSPLTSYEQYF.

J is TRBJ2-1 and V is TRBV6-5, with 8 bases aligning to TRBD1. V lost 3 bases, J lost 4 bases, and 5 bases stayed unmatched. This CDR3 region has 15 residues. Germline V gives CDR1 MNHEY, CDR2 SVGAGI. Here the CDR3 DNA reads TGTGCCAGCAGTTATTCAGGGGGCATGTACAATGAGCAGTTCTTC. It specifies CASSYSGGMYNEQFF.

V and J are TRBV18 and TRBJ1-2; D perhaps matches TRBD1 (6 bases). Germline V gene data show CDR1 as KGHSH and CDR2 as LQKENI. CDR3 length: 15 amino acids. V was pared by 0 bases and J by 7 bases, with 15 bases between. The DNA for the CDR3 is TGTGCCAGCTCACCACCTTCTAGGGCAGGGGTTGGCTACACCTTC. Protein sequence: CASSPPSRAGVGYTF.

This sequence joins TRBV11-2 and TRBJ1-1; 10 positions agree with TRBD1. This CDR3 contains 14 residues. V lost 5 bases and J lost 5; bases outside the gene matches: 5. Germline V CDR1 and CDR2: SGHAT, FQNNGV. The CDR3 DNA reads as TGTGCCAGCAGCCTGGGACAGGGGCAAACTGAAGCTTTCTTT. This translates into CASSLGQGQTEAFF.

The genes are TRBV18 and TRBJ1-1; possibly TRBD1 for D (5 bases). This CDR3 is 15 amino acids long. Per the germline V gene, CDR1 is KGHSH and CDR2 is LQKENI. Trimming stripped 7 bases from V and 1 base from J, with 16 bases between. CDR3 region: CASFFAGQGNTEAFF. The CDR3 nucleotides are TGTGCCAGCTTCTTCGCGGGGCAGGGGAACACTGAAGCTTTCTTT.

Worth noting for this clone: A junction end diverges from the germline sequence, so it may reflect a read error. V gene TRBV7-7 combines with J gene TRBJ1-5; TRBD1 aligns across 9 bases. The CDR3 is 13 amino acids. Germline V gene sequence: CDR1 SSHAT, CDR2 FNYEAQ (reference sequence). The CDR3, as DNA: TGTGCTAGCAGCCAGGGACAGGGTCAGCCCCAGCATTTT. Its protein is CASSQGQGQPQHF.

This chain uses TRBV7-9 with TRBJ1-3; tentatively, D is TRBD1 (5 bases). The CDR3 length is 16 residues. V dropped 8 bases and J dropped 0 bases, with 17 bases sitting between them. Germline V gene data show CDR1 as SEHNR and CDR2 as FQNEAQ (reference sequence). The CDR3 region is CASPTGRGPSGNTIYF. CDR3 in DNA: TGTGCCAGCCCCACGGGGCGGGGACCCTCTGGAAACACCATATATTTT.